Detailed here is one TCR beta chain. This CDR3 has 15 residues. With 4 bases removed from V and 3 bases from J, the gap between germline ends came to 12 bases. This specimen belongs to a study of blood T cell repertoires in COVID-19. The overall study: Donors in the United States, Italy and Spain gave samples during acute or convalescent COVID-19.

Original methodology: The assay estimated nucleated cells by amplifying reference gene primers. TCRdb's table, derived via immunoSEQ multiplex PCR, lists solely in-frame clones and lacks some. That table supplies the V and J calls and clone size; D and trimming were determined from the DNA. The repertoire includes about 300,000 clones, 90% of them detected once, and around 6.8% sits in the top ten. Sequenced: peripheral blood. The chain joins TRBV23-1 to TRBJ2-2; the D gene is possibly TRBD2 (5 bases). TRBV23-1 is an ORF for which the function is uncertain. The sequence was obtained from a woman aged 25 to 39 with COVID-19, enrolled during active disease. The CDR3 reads CASSRRGGDTGELFF. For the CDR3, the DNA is TGCGCCAGCAGTCGACGGGGTGGAGACACCGGGGAGCTGTTTTTT.